This is a list of T cell receptor beta chains from one sample in a study of blood T cell repertoires in COVID-19. Sequencing used immunoSEQ multiplex PCR; TCRdb keeps in-frame clones, though not all of them. The sample records about 150,000 clones, 84% being singletons. Sequenced input: peripheral blood. The receptors were gathered from a human donor in a cohort sampled during active COVID-19. Both conserved end residues are part of each CDR3. The D gene is left open where the match is weak. Some rows have no size entry. The others give once, few or many, or a class for an expanded clone.

>TRBV2|NA|NA|TRBJ2-7
TGTGCCAGCAGGGACCGGGACTCGGTCTACGAGCAGTACTTC
CASRDRDSVYEQYF
>TRBV15|NA|NA|TRBJ1-4
TGTGCCACCAGCAGAACTAGGCGCCTTGGGGGGATAGGGGAAAAACTGTTTTTT
CATSRTRRLGGIGEKLFF
>TRBV5-1|NA|NA|TRBJ1-3
TGCGCCAGCAGCTTCGAGGCCGGTCGTGGAAACACCATATATTTT
CASSFEAGRGNTIYF
>TRBV7-2|TRBD1|NA|TRBJ2-7
TGTGCCAGCAGCCCCGGGACAGGATATTACTACGAGCAGTACTTC
CASSPGTGYYYEQYF
>TRBV12-3/TRBV12-4|NA|NA|TRBJ1-1
TGTGCCAGCTCCCTCGGGAGAAACACTGAAGCTTTCTTT
CASSLGRNTEAFF
>TRBV24-1|TRBD1|NA|TRBJ1-5
TGTGCCACCAGTGATTCTCTTGGGACAGTTAATCAGCCCCAGCATTTT
CATSDSLGTVNQPQHF
>TRBV15|TRBD1|NA|TRBJ1-3
TGTGCCACCAGCAGCGGACAGGGAAGGAACACCATATATTTT
CATSSGQGRNTIYF
>TRBV6-2/TRBV6-3|NA|NA|TRBJ2-4
TGTGCCAGCAGCCCCAGCGGGTTCCTCGCCAAAAACATTCAGTACTTC
CASSPSGFLAKNIQYF
>TRBV5-4|TRBD2|NA|TRBJ2-2
TGTGCCAGCAGTAGGGAGGGAAATACGAACACCGGGGAGCTGTTTTTT
CASSREGNTNTGELFF
>TRBV5-6|NA|NA|TRBJ1-2
TGTGCCAGCAGCCGGCGGGGGGACTATGGCTACACCTTT
CASSRRGDYGYTF
>TRBV5-5|TRBD1|NA|TRBJ1-6
TGTGCCAGCAGCCCCGGACAGGGGGCGGTAAATTCACCCCTCCACTTT
CASSPGQGAVNSPLHF
>TRBV28|TRBD1|once|TRBJ1-2
TGTGCCAGCCCTTTACCGGGACAGGGGGGCGAAAACTATGGCTACACCTTC
CASPLPGQGGENYGYTF
>TRBV5-4|NA|NA|TRBJ1-1
TGTGCCAGCAGCCTTGCCGGGGGTCGAACTGAAGCTTTCTTT
CASSLAGGRTEAFF
>TRBV10-2|TRBD1|NA|TRBJ2-5
TGCGCCAGCAGTGACCAAACAGGGGGCAGAGAGACCCAGTACTTC
CASSDQTGGRETQYF
>TRBV20-1|NA|NA|TRBJ1-2
TGCAGTGCTGCGGGACCAGAGGTCTACACCTTC
CSAAGPEVYTF
>TRBV7-9|TRBD1|NA|TRBJ1-2
TGTGCCAGCAGCTCATCGGGACAGGGGGCGCAAGGCTACACCTTC
CASSSSGQGAQGYTF
>TRBV6-6|TRBD1|NA|TRBJ1-5
TGTGCCAGCAGTCGAACAGGGGACCCCAATCAGCCCCAGCATTTT
CASSRTGDPNQPQHF